This is a list of T cell receptor beta chains from one sample in a study of cytomegalovirus exposure and HLA in healthy donors. Profiling relied on immunoSEQ multiplex PCR, and the TCRdb table lists in-frame clones only, not all of them. Seen here are under 130,000 clones, around 79% observed once, and the top ten hold under 4.5%. Sequencing was carried out using PBMCs. The receptors shown here come from a man over 45 in good health and CMV-seropositive. Each CDR3 is given with its conserved first and last residue. A D gene is named only where the DNA matches it firmly. Part of the rows lack a size; the others show once, few, many or a class for expanded clones.

TGTGCCAGCAGGCCGGACAGGTCTCTTTTTGCTAAACAGTTCTTC	CASRPDRSLFAKQFF	TRBD1	.	TRBV6-5	TRBJ2-1
TGCGCCAGCAGCTTGGGCGTTAACACTGAAGCTTTCTTT	CASSLGVNTEAFF	.	.	TRBV5-1	TRBJ1-1
TGCAGCGTTGATTCAGGACAGGGATTATATGGCTACACCTTC	CSVDSGQGLYGYTF	TRBD1	.	TRBV29-1	TRBJ1-2
TGTGCCATCACCAATGAGCGGAGCGGACCTGAGCAGTTCTTC	CAITNERSGPEQFF	.	.	TRBV10-3	TRBJ2-1
TGTGCCAGCAGTCTGTCAGGGGGCGGCGGCAATCAGCCCCAGCATTTT	CASSLSGGGGNQPQHF	TRBD1	.	TRBV28	TRBJ1-5
TGTGCCAGCAGCGTCGGTGGAGTGGTGGGAGGGGTGGATGAGCAGTTCTTC	CASSVGGVVGGVDEQFF	TRBD2	.	TRBV9	TRBJ2-1
TGTGCCAGCGGGGCGACAGGGTTGCTCGAGCAGTACTTC	CASGATGLLEQYF	TRBD1	.	TRBV6-5	TRBJ2-7
TGTGCCAGCAGTTCAGGACAGGGATCACAGCCCCAGCATTTT	CASSSGQGSQPQHF	TRBD1	.	TRBV28	TRBJ1-5
TGTGCCAGCAGCCCGGGACAGGGGGGGACTGAAGCTTTCTTT	CASSPGQGGTEAFF	TRBD1	.	TRBV5-6	TRBJ1-1
TGTGCCAGCTCACCCGCCGGGACAATGAACACTGAAGCTTTCTTT	CASSPAGTMNTEAFF	.	.	TRBV18	TRBJ1-1
TGTGCCAGCAGCAATCCCTCTCAGGGGTACGAGCAGTACTTC	CASSNPSQGYEQYF	.	.	TRBV5-6	TRBJ2-7
TGCGCCAGCAGTGACGGGGTAATGAACACTGAAGCTTTCTTT	CASSDGVMNTEAFF	.	once	TRBV10-1	TRBJ1-1
TGTGCCAGTTCTCAAGGGGGAGCGCTTGATCACAATGAGCAGTTCTTC	CASSQGGALDHNEQFF	.	.	TRBV19	TRBJ2-1
TGTGCCAGTAGTATCAGGGGGATACACGAGCAGTACTTC	CASSIRGIHEQYF	TRBD1	.	TRBV19	TRBJ2-7
TGTGCCAGCAGCCGGAGCTGGACAGGGGGCTACACCTTC	CASSRSWTGGYTF	TRBD1	.	TRBV5-4	TRBJ1-2
TGTGCCAGCAGAGACGGTAGCGGGAGTGGTTACGAGCAGTACTTC	CASRDGSGSGYEQYF	TRBD2	.	TRBV6-1	TRBJ2-7
TGTGCCAGCAGTGAAGTGCGGGGATCTAGCACAGATACGCAGTATTTT	CASSEVRGSSTDTQYF	.	.	TRBV2	TRBJ2-3
TGTGCCAGCAGCCTCCTTACGATGGGGACAGGACGTGATGGCTACACCTTC	CASSLLTMGTGRDGYTF	TRBD1	.	TRBV7-9	TRBJ1-2
TGTGCCAGCAGCTCGACAGCGTATACAGATACGCAGTATTTT	CASSSTAYTDTQYF	.	few	TRBV11-3	TRBJ2-3
TGTGCCAGCAGTTTAAGGGGCCGATCGCCCCAGCATTTT	CASSLRGRSPQHF	.	.	TRBV27	TRBJ1-5
TGTGCCAGTGGGGGGGGAGGATATGAGCAGTTCTTC	CASGGGGYEQFF	TRBD2	.	TRBV19	TRBJ2-1
TGCGCCAGCAGCTTGTTGGCAGGTTCCTCCTACGAGCAGTACTTC	CASSLLAGSSYEQYF	.	.	TRBV5-1	TRBJ2-7
TGTGCCAGCAGGCCGCCCGGGACAGGGGGAGAGACCCAGTACTTC	CASRPPGTGGETQYF	TRBD1	.	TRBV25-1	TRBJ2-5